Below, 16 T cell receptor beta chains from the same sample are listed, as sequenced in a study of human CD8 memory T cell subsets. UMI-labeled 5' RACE generated the TCR beta libraries. TCRdb reprocessed the 5' RACE reads, keeping one entry per CDR3 protein, no DNA. The sample is made up of about 20,000 distinct CDR3 sequences, and the top ten hold about 5% of it. The sequencing input was CD8+ T cells from PBMCs. The receptors stem from a human donor in good health.

This chain links TRBV11-3 with TRBJ2-1; the TRBD1 assignment by TCRdb is unverifiable without DNA. This CDR3 has 15 amino acids. CDR1 SGHNT and CDR2 YENEEA come from the germline V gene. The CDR3 is CASSLPGRGLNEQFF.

J is TRBJ2-7 and V is TRBV5-6; no DNA is available, so the TRBD2 call from TCRdb remains unchecked. The CDR3 is 12 residues long. Germline CDR1 reads SGHDT; CDR2 reads YYEEEE. The CDR3 sequence is CASSLGLYEQYF.

The chain joins TRBV6-6 to TRBJ1-1; the D call from TCRdb, TRBD1, cannot be confirmed without DNA. CDR1 is MNHNY and CDR2 is SVGAGI in the germline V gene (reference sequence). CDR3 length: 15 amino acids. CDR3 sequence: CASSYRLQGNTEAFF.

J is TRBJ1-2 and V is TRBV7-9; the D call of TRBD1 rests on TCRdb alone, since no DNA is present to check it. Germline CDR1 reads SEHNR; CDR2 reads FQNEAQ (reference sequence). The CDR3 loop spans 15 amino acids. CDR3 residues: CASSSSTGQYYGYTF.

The rearrangement uses TRBV6-6 and TRBJ2-3. In germline, CDR1 is MNHNY, CDR2 SVGAGI (reference sequence). The CDR3 sequence is 13 residues long. CDR3 in amino acids: CASSDDGTDTQYF.

The V call is TRBV7-9, the J call TRBJ1-1. Germline CDR1 is SEHNR and CDR2 is FQNEAQ (reference sequence). This CDR3 comprises 12 residues. CDR3 residues: CASRPSRTEAFF.

The rearrangement joins TRBV27 to TRBJ2-1; with no DNA, the TCRdb D assignment of TRBD2 cannot be verified. The germline gives CDR1 MNHEY, CDR2 SMNVEV (reference sequence). The CDR3 is made up of 15 amino acids. The CDR3 sequence is CASTKGASGYNEQFF.

The chain combines TRBV25-1 with TRBJ1-2; TCRdb indicates TRBD1, and absent DNA this call remains unverified. The V gene's germline CDR1 is MGHDK and CDR2 SYGVNS. This CDR3 region has 14 residues. The chain's CDR3 is CASSEYNRDDGYTF.

The chain carries TRBV20-1 and TRBJ2-2; TCRdb's D call of TRBD1 is untestable without DNA. CDR1 DFQATT and CDR2 SNEGSKA come from the germline V gene (reference sequence). This CDR3 has 17 amino acids. CDR3 protein: CSARDAGQGEATGELFF.

The rearrangement uses TRBV20-1 and TRBJ2-7; TCRdb reports TRBD1, a call that lacks DNA to check it against. This CDR3 has 13 residues. Germline V lookup: CDR1 DFQATT, CDR2 SNEGSKA (reference sequence). The CDR3 is CSALTGTIYEQYF.

V usage is TRBV5-6 and J usage is TRBJ2-1. This CDR3 region has 13 residues. Germline V gives CDR1 SGHDT, CDR2 YYEEEE. CDR3 amino acids: CASSLGVNGEQFF. Filled out from reference TRBV5-6 and TRBJ2-1, the complete variable domain reads DAGVTQSPTHLIKTRGQQVTLRCSPKSGHDTVSWYQQALGQGPQFIFQYYEEEERQRGNFPDRFSGHQFPNYSSELNVNALLLGDSALYLCASSLGVNGEQFFGPGTRLTVL.

This CDR3 reads CASSSQGMNTEAFF. The V gene is TRBV7-9, the J gene TRBJ1-1; lacking DNA, the TRBD1 call made by TCRdb goes unchecked. The germline V gene has CDR1 SEHNR and CDR2 FQNEAQ (reference sequence). This CDR3 comprises 14 residues.

The CDR3 loop is CASSFPSERSSYNEQFF. The rearrangement joins TRBV28 to TRBJ2-1. The CDR3 runs to 17 residues. The germline V gene encodes CDR1 MDHEN and CDR2 SYDVKM.

The rearrangement joins TRBV7-9 to TRBJ1-2; TCRdb proposes TRBD1, but this gene call is untestable without DNA. This CDR3 region has 13 residues. The V gene's germline CDR1 is SEHNR and CDR2 FQNEAQ (reference sequence). CDR3 residues: CASSARDHYGYTF.

The chain recombines TRBV6-2 or TRBV6-3 with TRBJ1-1; TCRdb reports TRBD1, a call that lacks DNA to check it against. The CDR3 totals 15 residues. The germline V gene has CDR1 MNHEY and CDR2 SVGEGT. CDR3: CASSYSLQGDTEAFF.

The chain's CDR3 is CASSLGAGGSYNEQFF. The chain uses TRBV7-2 and TRBJ2-1. The CDR3 covers 16 residues. Germline values: CDR1 SGHTA, CDR2 FQGNSA.